The 14 T cell receptor beta chains reported below all come from one sample, sequenced in a study of response to subunit inactivated influenza vaccine. TCRdb ran MiXCR on the RT-PCR reads and lists one entry per CDR3 protein. This sample has 490,000 or so distinct CDR3 sequences, with 6% to 9% found just once. Source: PBMCs from blood, taken around 25 months after vaccination. These receptors were taken from a man between 50 and 75 years old who received an inactivated influenza vaccine.

The gene calls are TRBV3-1 and TRBJ2-7, with D tentatively TRBD1 (5 bases). Trimming took 0 bases from V and 1 from J, leaving 7 bases between them. The germline V gene encodes CDR1 LGHDT and CDR2 YNNKEL (reference sequence). The CDR3 sequence is 14 residues long. CDR3 DNA sequence: TGTGCCAGCAGCCAAGAACCAGGGTCCTACGAGCAGTACTTC. Its translation: CASSQEPGSYEQYF.

V and J are TRBV20-1 and TRBJ1-4; TRBD1 agrees at 8 bases. The germline V gene has CDR1 DFQATT and CDR2 SNEGSKA (reference sequence). The CDR3 has 14 amino acids. J gave up 8 bases and V 1 base, and 6 bases lay outside the gene matches. The CDR3 protein is CSARAGGVREKLFF. CDR3 in DNA: TGCAGTGCTAGAGCAGGGGGCGTGCGGGAAAAACTGTTTTTT.

This clonotype was picked up a small number of times. The chain couples TRBV11-2 to TRBJ2-1; 13 bases are a match to TRBD2. The CDR3 runs 20 residues. V was pared by 4 bases and J by 3 bases, with 15 bases of the junction left unmatched. Germline values: CDR1 SGHAT, CDR2 FQNNGV. CDR3 sequence (DNA): TGTGCCAGCAGCTCCCGGACTAGCGGGAGTTCACGGGGAAACTACAATGAGCAGTTCTTC. The encoded protein is CASSSRTSGSSRGNYNEQFF.

This clonotype was counted ten times or more. This chain connects TRBV20-1 to TRBJ1-1; D uncertain. Germline CDR1 is DFQATT and CDR2 is SNEGSKA (reference sequence). The CDR3 is 15 amino acids. V lost 0 bases and J lost 2, with 13 bases in between. Here the CDR3 reads CSARDRMRRNTEAFF. CDR3 coding DNA: TGCAGTGCTAGAGATCGTATGCGGAGAAACACTGAAGCTTTCTTT.

This chain uses TRBV7-7 with TRBJ2-5; the match to TRBD1 covers 9 bases. The CDR3 totals 13 residues. Looked up from germline, CDR1 is SSHAT and CDR2 is FNYEAQ (reference sequence). J lost 7 bases, V lost 5 bases, and 5 bases had no gene match. The CDR3 DNA sequence: TGTGCCAGCAGCAGGGACAGGGAAGGGACCCAGTACTTC. Residues: CASSRDREGTQYF.

The chain has TRBV29-1 and TRBJ2-3; weak D call: TRBD2 (7 bases). Per the germline V gene, CDR1 is SQVTM and CDR2 is ANQGSEA. The CDR3 sequence is 14 residues long. V dropped 4 bases and J dropped 5 bases, with 16 bases sitting between them. The DNA of the CDR3 is TGCAGCGTTGGGGGGGGGACAAACAAAGATACGCAGTATTTT. Its translation: CSVGGGTNKDTQYF.

The V and J genes are TRBV20-1 and TRBJ2-3; TRBD2 matches 11 bases. This CDR3 has 15 residues. V shed 2 bases and J 3 bases; nucleotides not matched to a gene: 4. Germline values: CDR1 DFQATT, CDR2 SNEGSKA (reference sequence). CDR3 residues: CSARLAGGATDTQYF. In DNA form, the CDR3 reads TGCAGTGCTAGACTAGCGGGGGGAGCAACAGATACGCAGTATTTT.

The sample holds a few counts of this clonotype. The chain has TRBV11-2 and TRBJ2-5, with 7 positions matching TRBD2. With V trimmed by 3 bases and J by 3 bases, 10 bases remained unmatched. The CDR3 runs to 16 residues. Germline CDR1 and CDR2: SGHAT and FQNNGV. The CDR3 region has the DNA TGTGCCAGCAGCTTGTTGGCAGCGGGAATCAAAGAGACCCAGTACTTC. Translating gives CASSLLAAGIKETQYF.

In this sample, this clonotype turned up a few times. This rearrangement joins TRBV5-1 to TRBJ2-3; a weak D match, TRBD1 (6 bases). CDR3 length: 18 residues. V shed 4 bases and J shed 2 bases, with 23 bases lying between them. Germline lookup yields CDR1 SGHRS and CDR2 YFSETQ. The CDR3 DNA follows: TGCGCCAGCAGCCAAAGAAGCCTCGTACAGGGCTCCACAGATACGCAGTATTTT. This gives the protein CASSQRSLVQGSTDTQYF.

The chain links TRBV20-1 to TRBJ1-5; tentatively, D is TRBD1 (6 bases). The V gene lost 6 bases and the J gene lost 0 bases, with 9 bases spanning the gap. Germline lookup yields CDR1 DFQATT and CDR2 SNEGSKA (reference sequence). CDR3 length equals 13 residues. CDR3 amino acids: CSARGHSNQPQHF. In nucleotides, the CDR3 is TGCAGTGCCAGGGGACATAGCAATCAGCCCCAGCATTTT.

In the case of this clonotype: A much larger clonotype is one base distant, so this may be a read error. J is TRBJ2-2 and V is TRBV5-1, with 9 bases aligning to TRBD1. The germline V gene encodes CDR1 SGHRS and CDR2 YFSETQ. The CDR3 consists of 15 residues. CDR3 sequence reads: CTSSLGTGRTGELFF. Written as DNA, the CDR3 is TGCACCAGCAGCCTCGGGACAGGGCGGACCGGGGAGCTGTTTTTT.

The V call is TRBV20-1, the J call TRBJ1-2, with D perhaps TRBD1 (6 bases). The CDR3 contains 12 residues. The V and J ends lost 5 bases and 6 bases respectively, with 13 bases between them. Germline V gene data show CDR1 as DFQATT and CDR2 as SNEGSKA (reference sequence). Here the CDR3 reads CSALQGDDGYTF. The CDR3 region has the DNA TGCAGTGCTTTACAGGGAGACGATGGCTACACCTTC.

Here the CDR3 reads CASSFWGQETQYF. The DNA of the CDR3 is TGTGCCAGCAGCTTTTGGGGGCAGGAGACCCAGTACTTC. The chain uses TRBV5-4 and TRBJ2-5; possible D gene TRBD1, 6 bases. Deletions cut 2 bases from V and 5 bases from J, with 10 bases between. The CDR3 is 13 residues long. Germline V gene lookup returns CDR1 SGHNT and CDR2 YYREEE (reference sequence).

This clonotype was seen only a few times. This chain connects TRBV28 to TRBJ2-5; 9 nucleotides agree with TRBD1. The ends lost 3 bases at V and 4 bases at J; junction bases unmatched: 3. CDR1 is MDHEN and CDR2 is SYDVKM in the germline V gene. This CDR3 spans 14 amino acids. CDR3 nucleotides: TGTGCCAGCAGTTTCTCGGACAGGGGAGAGACCCAGTACTTC. Translated, it gives CASSFSDRGETQYF.